This T cell receptor (beta chain) was retrieved from a study of blood T cell repertoires in COVID-19. Per the study methods: Quantification of nucleated cells was approximated via reference gene primer amplification. The data were produced by immunoSEQ multiplex PCR, yet TCRdb's version contains in-frame clones alone and is incomplete. V and J calls and clone size are copied from that table; D and trimming were computed from the DNA. The sample lists about 200,000 clones; approximately 90% were seen once. This clone is a singleton in its sample. The CDR3 consists of 15 residues. The germline V gene encodes CDR1 SGHTA and CDR2 FQGNSA. V lost 4 bases to trimming and J lost 3 bases; unmatched junction nucleotides: 4.

Sample: peripheral blood. This clonotype originated in a woman between 50 and 59 years old with COVID-19, enrolled during active disease. V and J are TRBV7-2 and TRBJ2-3; TRBD2 matches 10 bases. The CDR3 is CASSYRAGGTDTQYF. CDR3 DNA: TGTGCCAGCAGCTACAGAGCGGGGGGGACAGATACGCAGTATTTT.